This T cell receptor beta chain came from a study of cytomegalovirus exposure and HLA in healthy donors. Primers for the PCR totalled 60 Vbeta and 13 Jbeta. Profiling relied on immunoSEQ multiplex PCR, and the TCRdb table lists in-frame clones only, not all of them. This sample yields fewer than 200,000 clones, of which 55% to 80% are seen a single time; roughly 4.4% belongs to the top ten. CDR3 length: 15 residues. Trimming stripped 6 bases from V and 5 bases from J, with 16 bases between. Germline V gene data show CDR1 as SGHVS and CDR2 as FNYEAQ. This sequence was found in a woman in her late teens or twenties in good health and CMV-seropositive. This chain joins TRBV7-6 and TRBJ1-4; D remains unclear. What was sequenced was PBMCs. CDR3 loop: CASSSGWEVNEKLFF. CDR3 DNA sequence: TGTGCCAGCAGTTCCGGGTGGGAGGTAAATGAAAAACTGTTTTTT.